This passage covers 7 T cell receptor beta chains from one sample sequenced in a study of cytomegalovirus exposure and HLA in healthy donors. Use of 60 Vbeta and 13 Jbeta primers characterized the PCR. Data came from immunoSEQ multiplex PCR; TCRdb stores just in-frame clones and leaves some out. Of 100,000 to 150,000 clones in the sample, around 74% are singletons; the top ten hold about 6%. The sequenced sample was PBMCs. The receptors originated from a woman aged 50 to 65 in good health and CMV-seropositive.

In its sample, this clone was seen once. This likely comes from a read error, as the CDR3 has no conserved phenylalanine or tryptophan at its end. The limits of the CDR3 on the DNA are not certain, so only TCRdb's listed CDR3 is given. The chain combines TRBV11-2 with TRBJ1-1; the tabulated D call, TRBD1, remains unverified against the DNA. The CDR3 has 11 residues if both end residues are counted. CDR1 is SGHAT, CDR2 FQNNGV, per germline. The CDR3 region is CASSSGPTPIL.

This sequence joins TRBV7-6 and TRBJ2-3; TRBD2 matches at 8 bases. CDR1 is SGHVS, CDR2 FNYEAQ, per germline. This CDR3 comprises 16 residues. The V and J ends lost 1 base and 2 bases, in that order; junction bases with no gene match: 5. The CDR3 spells CASSLGLAGFTDTQYF. CDR3 coding DNA: TGTGCCAGCAGCTTAGGCTTAGCGGGGTTCACAGATACGCAGTATTTT.

V is TRBV6-5 and J is TRBJ2-3; the match to TRBD1 covers 7 bases. With 6 bases clipped from V and 0 bases from J, the junction kept 6 bases outside the gene matches. CDR1 and CDR2 from the germline V gene are MNHEY and SVGAGI. The CDR3 is 15 residues long. The CDR3 region has the DNA TGTGCCAGCAGACCCTGGGACAGTAGCACAGATACGCAGTATTTT. This encodes CASRPWDSSTDTQYF.

V and J are TRBV7-6 and TRBJ2-2; TRBD1 matches at 9 bases. CDR3 length: 15 amino acids. After removal of 6 bases from V and 4 bases from J, the junction contained 6 bases not matched to a gene. Germline CDR1 is SGHVS and CDR2 is FNYEAQ. In DNA, the CDR3 is TGTGCCAGCAGACCGGACAGGGGCGTCACCGGGGAGCTGTTTTTT. Residues: CASRPDRGVTGELFF.

This clone showed up just once. The chain links TRBV2 to TRBJ2-7; D unclear. The CDR3 loop spans 11 amino acids. Germline V lookup: CDR1 SNHLY, CDR2 FYNNEI. Trimming took 5 bases from V and 0 from J, leaving 2 bases between them. In DNA, the CDR3 is TGTGCCAGCAGTTACTCCTACGAGCAGTACTTC. Its translation: CASSYSYEQYF.

This clone was picked up a small number of times. The V call is TRBV29-1, the J call TRBJ1-1; D call uncertain. The CDR3 totals 13 residues. V was cut by 0 bases and J by 7 bases, with 12 bases left in between. Germline V CDR1 and CDR2: SQVTM, ANQGSEA. The CDR3 DNA reads as TGCAGCGTTGAAGACTGGAGGGAATATGAAGCTTTCTTT. Translated: CSVEDWREYEAFF.

About this clone itself: Compared with germline, one end of the junction differs, possibly owing to a read error. The gene calls are TRBV2 and TRBJ2-5, with 9 bases that match TRBD2. This CDR3 has 15 residues. Germline lookup yields CDR1 SNHLY and CDR2 FYNNEI. CDR3 region: CTSSLAGAQGETQYF. The CDR3 region has the DNA TGTACCAGCAGTTTAGCGGGGGCTCAGGGAGAGACCCAGTACTTC.